Below, 14 T cell receptor beta chains from the same sample are listed, as sequenced in a study of T cell responses to AZD1222 COVID-19 vaccine. Clones were sequenced by immunoSEQ multiplex PCR, and TCRdb holds only the in-frame ones, with some missing. This repertoire shows tens of thousands of clones, around nine tenths found once; its top ten account for around 3%. Material: peripheral blood, obtained on day 0 of AZD1222 vaccination. Every receptor here comes from an adult in good health.

The chain combines TRBV2 with TRBJ2-7; D remains ambiguous. Trimming took 2 bases from V and 1 from J, leaving 3 bases between them. Per the germline V gene, CDR1 is SNHLY and CDR2 is FYNNEI. The CDR3 has 12 residues. The CDR3, as DNA: TGTGCCAGCAGTGAAAAGTCCTACGAGCAGTACTTC. Translation gives CASSEKSYEQYF.

The gene calls are TRBV28 and TRBJ2-1, with a tentative D call TRBD2 (6 bases). V was trimmed by 4 bases and J by 0 bases, leaving 13 bases between them. Looked up from germline, CDR1 is MDHEN and CDR2 is SYDVKM. CDR3 size: 16 residues. DNA of the CDR3: TGTGCCAGCAGTTCCGGGACTTCCAGCTCCTACAATGAGCAGTTCTTC. Translation gives CASSSGTSSSYNEQFF.

This clone showed up just once. The chain uses TRBV28 and TRBJ2-7; 7 positions match TRBD1. Trimming cost V 7 bases and J 6 bases; bases outside gene matches: 6. The germline V gene has CDR1 MDHEN and CDR2 SYDVKM. The CDR3 runs 12 residues. CDR3 coding DNA: TGTGCCAGCACCAAACAGGGGATCGAGCAGTACTTC. Translation: CASTKQGIEQYF.

This clone was detected once. The chain employs TRBV10-3 and TRBJ2-2, with D hard to call. The germline V gene has CDR1 ENHRY and CDR2 SYGVKD. This CDR3 contains 15 residues. V lost 2 bases and J lost 4, with 11 bases in between. The CDR3 DNA reads TGTGCCATCAGTGAGGCGCTATCAACCACCGGGGAGCTGTTTTTT. Protein product: CAISEALSTTGELFF.

This chain uses TRBV6-5 with TRBJ2-7, with 9 bases matching TRBD2. CDR1 and CDR2 from the germline V gene are MNHEY and SVGAGI. J lost 4 bases, V lost 0 bases, and 4 bases had no gene match. This CDR3 region has 15 residues. CDR3 region: CASSYSSGSEYEQYF. CDR3 sequence (DNA): TGTGCCAGCAGTTACTCTAGCGGGAGCGAGTACGAGCAGTACTTC.

This clone has just a few counts. The chain combines TRBV7-9 with TRBJ2-7; no clear D. This CDR3 spans 12 amino acids. The germline CDR1 and CDR2 sequences are SEHNR and FQNEAQ (reference sequence). Trimming removed 4 bases at V and 5 bases at J, with 9 bases between. The CDR3: CASSSGTDEQYF. The CDR3 bases are TGTGCCAGCAGCTCCGGCACGGACGAGCAGTACTTC. The whole variable domain, remainder taken from reference TRBV7-9 and TRBJ2-7, is DTGVSQNPRHKITKRGQNVTFRCDPISEHNRLYWYRQTLGQGPEFLTYFQNEAQLEKSRLLSDRFSAERPKGSFSTLEIQRTEQGDSAMYLCASSSGTDEQYFGPGTRLTVT.

The chain couples TRBV19 to TRBJ2-2, with D tentatively TRBD1 (6 bases). V lost 5 bases and J lost 2, with 12 bases in between. The CDR3 runs 15 residues. CDR1 LNHDA and CDR2 SQIVND come from the germline V gene (reference sequence). DNA of the CDR3: TGTGCCAGTAGTCCACGGGACACCAACACCGGGGAGCTGTTTTTT. Translating gives CASSPRDTNTGELFF.

In its sample, this clone was seen once. V gene TRBV6-5 combines with J gene TRBJ2-7; 8 nucleotides match TRBD2. The CDR3 sequence is 16 residues long. V lost 3 bases, J lost 1 base, and 8 bases stayed unmatched. From germline, CDR1 is MNHEY and CDR2 SVGAGI. CDR3 in amino acids: CASSYGAVAGSYEQYF. In DNA, the CDR3 is TGTGCCAGCAGTTATGGGGCGGTAGCGGGGTCCTACGAGCAGTACTTC.

The chain employs TRBV19 and TRBJ2-7; 8 bases map to TRBD2. The V segment lost 6 bases and the J segment 3 bases; nucleotides outside the gene matches: 16. CDR1 and CDR2 from the germline V gene are LNHDA and SQIVND (reference sequence). The CDR3 runs to 17 residues. CDR3 coding DNA: TGTGCCAGTAGGCCGACCCAACGGGGGGGGATAAACTACGAGCAGTACTTC. Its protein product is CASRPTQRGGINYEQYF. The variable domain in full, with the rest retrieved from reference TRBV19 and TRBJ2-7, is DGGITQSPKYLFRKEGQNVTLSCEQNLNHDAMYWYRQDPGQGLRLIYYSQIVNDFQKGDIAEGYSVSREKKESFPLTVTSAQKNPTAFYLCASRPTQRGGINYEQYFGPGTRLTVT.

CDR3 sequence reads: CASSPGGPITGELFF. The CDR3 coding sequence is TGTGCCAGCAGCCCGGGGGGACCGATCACCGGGGAGCTGTTTTTT. V usage is TRBV9 and J usage is TRBJ2-2, with 7 bases that match TRBD2. Germline CDR1 is SGDLS and CDR2 is YYNGEE. This CDR3 is built from 15 residues. V dropped 4 bases and J dropped 4; count of bases not matched to a gene: 7.

The rearrangement uses TRBV10-2 and TRBJ2-7; D remains unclear. With 2 bases removed from V and 6 bases from J, the gap between germline ends came to 11 bases. Germline assignment: CDR1 WSHSY and CDR2 SAAADI. The CDR3 has 13 residues. In DNA form, the CDR3 reads TGCGCCAGCAGTGAGGGTGCCTCTGGCGAGCAGTACTTC. It translates to CASSEGASGEQYF.

This chain uses TRBV9 with TRBJ2-1; D may be TRBD2 (7 bases). CDR1 and CDR2 (germline): SGDLS, YYNGEE. The CDR3 has 16 residues. The V end was cut by 4 bases, the J end by 2 bases, with 16 bases between. CDR3 bases: TGTGCCAGCAGCATTGGGGGCGGGGGTCCCTACAATGAGCAGTTCTTC. Translated, it gives CASSIGGGGPYNEQFF.

The rearrangement joins TRBV10-3 to TRBJ2-1; D remains ambiguous. Deletions cut 0 bases from V and 6 bases from J, with 9 bases between. Per the germline V gene, CDR1 is ENHRY and CDR2 is SYGVKD. The CDR3 is made up of 14 amino acids. CDR3 nucleotide sequence: TGTGCCATCAGTGAGTCCGGGTTGGGCAATGAGCAGTTCTTC. It specifies CAISESGLGNEQFF.

This chain links TRBV6-2 or TRBV6-3 with TRBJ1-3; 9 bases map to TRBD1. The CDR3 sequence is 17 residues long. CDR1 is MNHEY and CDR2 is SVGEGT in the germline V gene. V trimming: 7 bases; J trimming: 0 bases; junction bases outside the gene matches: 10. The CDR3 DNA reads as TGTGCCAGCACCCCTGGACAGGGGCAACTCTCTGGAAACACCATATATTTT. Translation: CASTPGQGQLSGNTIYF.